The next 12 T cell receptor beta chains were all read from a single sample in a study of blood T cell repertoires in COVID-19. Sequencing used immunoSEQ multiplex PCR; TCRdb keeps in-frame clones, though not all of them. The sample yields just under 150,000 clones, just under 90% seen once. Material: peripheral blood. The receptors originated from a woman aged 50 to 65 with active or convalescent COVID-19.

The table lists this clone with a count of one. The V call is TRBV7-2, the J call TRBJ2-5, with TRBD1 as a possible D gene (6 bases). The V gene lost 3 bases and the J gene lost 4 bases, with 15 bases spanning the gap. The V gene's germline CDR1 is SGHTA and CDR2 FQGNSA. This CDR3 is built from 15 residues. CDR3 sequence (DNA): TGTGCCAGCAGCTTTACCCAGGGGCGCGTAGAGACCCAGTACTTC. Amino acids: CASSFTQGRVETQYF.

The chain recombines TRBV14 with TRBJ2-1; 8 nucleotides align to TRBD1. Germline-derived CDR1 and CDR2 are SGHDN and FVKESK. After removal of 3 bases from V and 6 bases from J, the junction contained 4 bases not matched to a gene. This CDR3 is built from 14 residues. CDR3 sequence (DNA): TGTGCCAGCAGCCACCAGACAGGGGTCAATGAGCAGTTCTTC. This gives the protein CASSHQTGVNEQFF.

J is TRBJ2-7 and V is TRBV6-5; weak D call: TRBD1 (8 bases). V dropped 0 bases and J dropped 1 base, with 13 bases sitting between them. This CDR3 region has 16 residues. Germline lookup yields CDR1 MNHEY and CDR2 SVGAGI. As DNA, the CDR3 is TGTGCCAGCAGTTACTCAACAGGGGGGGTTTCCTACGAGCAGTACTTC. Amino acids: CASSYSTGGVSYEQYF.

This chain connects TRBV5-6 to TRBJ1-1; possibly TRBD1 for D (6 bases). Germline V lookup: CDR1 SGHDT, CDR2 YYEEEE. This CDR3 has 14 amino acids. Trimming left V 1 base short and J 3 bases short, with 10 bases between. CDR3 residues: CASSLRGSDTEAFF. The CDR3 nucleotides read TGTGCCAGCAGCTTGAGGGGGAGCGACACTGAAGCTTTCTTT.

The CDR3 reads CSVEGAPAGNTIYF. Written as DNA, the CDR3 is TGCAGCGTAGAGGGGGCCCCGGCTGGAAACACCATATATTTT. J is TRBJ1-3 and V is TRBV29-1; 7 positions agree with TRBD1. Germline assignment: CDR1 SQVTM and CDR2 ANQGSEA. V was pared by 6 bases and J by 2 bases, with 7 bases of the junction left unmatched. The CDR3 consists of 14 residues.

The chain recombines TRBV10-3 with TRBJ2-3, with D possibly TRBD2 on 5 matching bases. Germline-derived CDR1 and CDR2 are ENHRY and SYGVKD. CDR3 length equals 16 residues. The ends were cut back, 0 bases at V and 0 bases at J, with 10 bases in the middle. CDR3 bases: TGTGCCATCAGTGAGTCGGACTCCTCTAGCACAGATACGCAGTATTTT. Its protein product is CAISESDSSSTDTQYF.

The chain uses TRBV27 and TRBJ2-5; 11 bases line up with TRBD2. The CDR3 spans 16 residues. The V and J ends lost 5 bases and 2 bases, in that order; junction bases with no gene match: 7. Germline V CDR1 and CDR2: MNHEY, SMNVEV (reference sequence). For the CDR3, the DNA is TGTGCCAGCAGTCCAAGACTAGCGGGGTCACAAGAGACCCAGTACTTC. Residues: CASSPRLAGSQETQYF.

The count of this clone is one. The chain is built from TRBV19 and TRBJ1-2; D perhaps matches TRBD1 (6 bases). In germline, CDR1 is LNHDA, CDR2 SQIVND (reference sequence). Trimming removed 4 bases from V and 6 bases from J, with 15 bases in between. The length of the CDR3 is 14 residues. The CDR3 DNA reads TGTGCCAGTAGTACCGACAGGAGGATTGATGGCTACACCTTC. The encoded protein is CASSTDRRIDGYTF.

J is TRBJ2-3 and V is TRBV14; TRBD1 is a possible D gene (6 bases). The germline gives CDR1 SGHDN, CDR2 FVKESK. This CDR3 is built from 15 residues. Trimming pared 4 bases from V and 4 bases from J, leaving 15 bases between. Here the CDR3 DNA reads TGTGCCAGCAGCCTCCTTGGGGGCAGGGCAGATACGCAGTATTTT. Translation: CASSLLGGRADTQYF.

The chain combines TRBV19 with TRBJ2-3; possibly TRBD2 for D (6 bases). CDR3 length: 17 residues. Germline assignment: CDR1 LNHDA and CDR2 SQIVND (reference sequence). V shed 5 bases and J shed 2 bases, with 20 bases lying between them. The CDR3 DNA sequence: TGTGCCAGTAGTCTCGGCCGTGGGGGGTTCTACACAGATACGCAGTATTTT. Its translation: CASSLGRGGFYTDTQYF.

This sequence joins TRBV6-1 and TRBJ2-2; TRBD1 might be the D (5 bases). The CDR3 extends over 14 amino acids. V lost 8 bases, J lost 3 bases, and 13 bases lay in between. The germline V gene encodes CDR1 MNHNS and CDR2 SASEGT. This CDR3 is CASVGEGDTGELFF. CDR3 DNA: TGTGCCAGCGTGGGTGAAGGGGACACCGGGGAGCTGTTTTTT.

The chain carries TRBV3-1 (or the pseudogene TRBV3-2) and TRBJ2-1; 8 positions agree with TRBD2. CDR1 and CDR2 from the germline V gene are LGHDT and YNNKEL (reference sequence). This CDR3 has 17 amino acids. The V and J ends lost 0 bases and 4 bases, in that order; junction bases with no gene match: 8. In DNA, the CDR3 is TGTGCCAGCAGCCAAGATCCGGGGGGGAGCGGATACAATGAGCAGTTCTTC. This sequence encodes CASSQDPGGSGYNEQFF.